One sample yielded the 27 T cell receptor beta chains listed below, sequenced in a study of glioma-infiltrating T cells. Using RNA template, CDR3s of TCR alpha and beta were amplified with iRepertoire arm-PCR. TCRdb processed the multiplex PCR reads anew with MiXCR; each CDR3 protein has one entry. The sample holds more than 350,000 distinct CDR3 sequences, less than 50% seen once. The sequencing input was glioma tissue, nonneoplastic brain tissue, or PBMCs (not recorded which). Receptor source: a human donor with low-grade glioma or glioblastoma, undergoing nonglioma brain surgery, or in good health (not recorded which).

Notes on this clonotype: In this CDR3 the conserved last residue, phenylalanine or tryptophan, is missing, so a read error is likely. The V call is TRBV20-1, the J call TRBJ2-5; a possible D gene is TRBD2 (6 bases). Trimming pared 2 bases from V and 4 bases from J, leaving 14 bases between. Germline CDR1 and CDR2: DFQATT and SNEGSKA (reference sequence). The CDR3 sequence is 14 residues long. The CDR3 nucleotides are TGCAGTGCTAGATCGAGACTAGGAGGAGAGACCCAGTACCTC. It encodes CSARSRLGGETQYL.

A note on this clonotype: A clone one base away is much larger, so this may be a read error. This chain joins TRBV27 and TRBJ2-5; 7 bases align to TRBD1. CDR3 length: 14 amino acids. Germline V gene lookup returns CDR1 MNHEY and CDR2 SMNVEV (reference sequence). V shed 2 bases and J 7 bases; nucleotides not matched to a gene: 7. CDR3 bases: TGTGCCAGCAGTTTAGGGAAAGGGGGCTGGACCCAGTACTTC. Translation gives CASSLGKGGWTQYF.

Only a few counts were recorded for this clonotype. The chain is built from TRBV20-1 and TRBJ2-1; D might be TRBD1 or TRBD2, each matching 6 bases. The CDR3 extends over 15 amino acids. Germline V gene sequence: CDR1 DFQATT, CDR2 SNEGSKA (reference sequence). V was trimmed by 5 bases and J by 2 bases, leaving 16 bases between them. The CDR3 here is CSAGGVGGPYNEQFF. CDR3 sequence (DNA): TGCAGTGCTGGGGGCGTGGGAGGTCCCTACAATGAGCAGTTCTTC.

In DNA form, the CDR3 reads TGTGCCACCAGCAGAGATCCCACCGGGACAGGGCGAGATCAGCCCCAGCATTTT. Encoded protein: CATSRDPTGTGRDQPQHF. The V and J genes are TRBV15 and TRBJ1-5; TRBD1 matches at 9 bases. The CDR3 is 18 amino acids. With V trimmed by 0 bases and J by 5 bases, 11 bases remained unmatched. Germline lookup yields CDR1 LNHNV and CDR2 YYDKDF (reference sequence).

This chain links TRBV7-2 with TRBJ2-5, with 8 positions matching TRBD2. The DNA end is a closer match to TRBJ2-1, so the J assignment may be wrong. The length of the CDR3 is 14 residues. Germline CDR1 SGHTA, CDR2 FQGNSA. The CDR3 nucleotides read TGTGCCAGCAGCCGCGGGGGAGGGACTAGTGAGCAGTTCTTC. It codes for CASSRGGGTSEQFF.

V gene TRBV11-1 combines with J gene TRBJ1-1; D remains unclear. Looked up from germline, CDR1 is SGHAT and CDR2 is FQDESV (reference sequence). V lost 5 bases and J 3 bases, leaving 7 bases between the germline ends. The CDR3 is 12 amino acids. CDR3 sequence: CASSLLDTEAFF. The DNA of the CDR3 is TGTGCCAGCAGCCTCCTCGACACTGAAGCTTTCTTT.

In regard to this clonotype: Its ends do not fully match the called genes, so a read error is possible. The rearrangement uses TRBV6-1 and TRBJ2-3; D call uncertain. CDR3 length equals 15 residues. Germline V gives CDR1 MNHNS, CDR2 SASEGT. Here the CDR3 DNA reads TGTGCCAGCAGTCTCAAAATTTCTGGCACAGATACGCGGTATTTT. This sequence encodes CASSLKISGTDTRYF.

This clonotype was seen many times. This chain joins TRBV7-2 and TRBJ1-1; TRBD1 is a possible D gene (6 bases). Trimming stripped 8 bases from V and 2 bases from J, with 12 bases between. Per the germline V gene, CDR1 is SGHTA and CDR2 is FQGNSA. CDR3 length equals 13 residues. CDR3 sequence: CASSTDRNTEAFF. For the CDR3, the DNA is TGTGCCAGCTCTACGGACAGAAACACTGAAGCTTTCTTT.

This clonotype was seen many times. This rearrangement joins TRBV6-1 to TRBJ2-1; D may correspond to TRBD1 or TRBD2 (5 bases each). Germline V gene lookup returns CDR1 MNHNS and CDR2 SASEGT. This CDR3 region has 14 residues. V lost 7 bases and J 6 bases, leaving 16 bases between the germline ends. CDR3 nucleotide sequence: TGTGCCAGCACGGGGCGAAAGAGGACCAATGAGCAGTTCTTC. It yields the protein CASTGRKRTNEQFF.

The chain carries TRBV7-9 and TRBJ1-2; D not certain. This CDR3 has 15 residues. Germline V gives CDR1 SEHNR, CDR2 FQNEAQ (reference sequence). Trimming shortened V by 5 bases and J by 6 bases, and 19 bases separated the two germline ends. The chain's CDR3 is CASSPRPIYSNGYTF. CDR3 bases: TGTGCCAGCAGCCCGCGGCCGATTTACTCCAATGGCTACACCTTC.

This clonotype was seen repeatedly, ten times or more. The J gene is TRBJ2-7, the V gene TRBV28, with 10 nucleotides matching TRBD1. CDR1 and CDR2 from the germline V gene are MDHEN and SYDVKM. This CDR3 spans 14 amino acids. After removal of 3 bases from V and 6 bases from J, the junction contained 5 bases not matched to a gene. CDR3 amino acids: CASSLGDRGSEQYF. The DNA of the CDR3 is TGTGCCAGCAGTTTGGGGGACAGGGGTAGCGAGCAGTACTTC.

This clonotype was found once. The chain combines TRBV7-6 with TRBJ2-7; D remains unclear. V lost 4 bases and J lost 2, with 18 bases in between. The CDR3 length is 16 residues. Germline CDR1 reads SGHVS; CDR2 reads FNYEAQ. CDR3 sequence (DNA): TGTGCCAGCAGCTCCAGAGCCCGGACGAGTACCTACGAGCAGTACTTC. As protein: CASSSRARTSTYEQYF.

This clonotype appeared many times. In nucleotides, the CDR3 is TGCAGTGCACCTCGGACAGGGATCTCCTACGAGCAGTACTTC. It codes for CSAPRTGISYEQYF. The J gene is TRBJ2-7, the V gene TRBV20-1; TRBD1 matches at 8 bases. The CDR3 consists of 14 residues. V shed 6 bases and J 0 bases; nucleotides not matched to a gene: 7. Germline CDR1 and CDR2: DFQATT and SNEGSKA (reference sequence).

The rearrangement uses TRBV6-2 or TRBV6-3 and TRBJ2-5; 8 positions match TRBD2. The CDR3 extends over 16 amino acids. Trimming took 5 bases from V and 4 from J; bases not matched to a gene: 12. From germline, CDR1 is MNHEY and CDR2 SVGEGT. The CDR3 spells CASSPPVSGSTETQYF. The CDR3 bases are TGTGCCAGCAGTCCACCCGTAAGCGGGAGCACAGAGACCCAGTACTTC.

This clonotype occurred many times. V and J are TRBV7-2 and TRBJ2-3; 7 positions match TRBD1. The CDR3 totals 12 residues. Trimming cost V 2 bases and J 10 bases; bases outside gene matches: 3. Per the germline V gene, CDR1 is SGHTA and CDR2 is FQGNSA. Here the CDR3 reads CASSLPGGSQYF. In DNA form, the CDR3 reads TGTGCCAGCAGCTTACCAGGGGGTTCGCAGTATTTT.

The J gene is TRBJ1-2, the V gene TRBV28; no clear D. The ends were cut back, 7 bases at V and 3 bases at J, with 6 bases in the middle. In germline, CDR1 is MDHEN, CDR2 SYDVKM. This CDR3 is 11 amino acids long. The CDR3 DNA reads TGTGCCAGCACCCAATACTATGGCTACACCTTC. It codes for CASTQYYGYTF.

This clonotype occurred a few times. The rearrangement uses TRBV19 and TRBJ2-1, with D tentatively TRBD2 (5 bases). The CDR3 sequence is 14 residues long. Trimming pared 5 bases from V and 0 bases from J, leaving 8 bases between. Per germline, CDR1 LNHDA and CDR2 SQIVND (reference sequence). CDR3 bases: TGTGCCAGTAGTTTCGGGAACTCCTACAATGAGCAGTTCTTC. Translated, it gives CASSFGNSYNEQFF.

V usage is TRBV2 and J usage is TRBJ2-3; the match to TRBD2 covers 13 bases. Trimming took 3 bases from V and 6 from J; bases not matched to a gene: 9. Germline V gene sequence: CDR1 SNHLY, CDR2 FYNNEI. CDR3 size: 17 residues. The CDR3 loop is CASSDLLAGGPGDTQYF. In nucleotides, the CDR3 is TGTGCCAGCAGTGACTTACTAGCGGGAGGGCCGGGGGATACGCAGTATTTT.

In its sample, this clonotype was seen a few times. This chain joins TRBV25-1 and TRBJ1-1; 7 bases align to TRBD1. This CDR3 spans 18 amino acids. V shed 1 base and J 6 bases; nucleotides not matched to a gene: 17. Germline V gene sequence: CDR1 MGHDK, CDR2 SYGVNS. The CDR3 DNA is TGTGCCAGCAGTGAATCAGGCAGGGGGTTCCAATACGGGGCTGAAGCTTTCTTT. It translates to CASSESGRGFQYGAEAFF.

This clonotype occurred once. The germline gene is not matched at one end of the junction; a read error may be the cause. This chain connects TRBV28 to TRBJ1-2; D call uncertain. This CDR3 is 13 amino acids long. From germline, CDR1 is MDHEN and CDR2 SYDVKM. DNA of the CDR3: TGTACCAGCAGACTTTCCCCTGGCTATGGCTACACCTTC. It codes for CTSRLSPGYGYTF.

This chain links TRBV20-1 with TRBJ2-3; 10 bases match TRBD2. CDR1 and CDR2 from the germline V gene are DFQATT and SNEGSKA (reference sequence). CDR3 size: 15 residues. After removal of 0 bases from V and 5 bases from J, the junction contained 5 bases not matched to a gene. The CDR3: CSARDPLAGVDTQYF. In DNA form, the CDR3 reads TGCAGTGCTAGAGATCCCCTAGCGGGAGTAGATACGCAGTATTTT.

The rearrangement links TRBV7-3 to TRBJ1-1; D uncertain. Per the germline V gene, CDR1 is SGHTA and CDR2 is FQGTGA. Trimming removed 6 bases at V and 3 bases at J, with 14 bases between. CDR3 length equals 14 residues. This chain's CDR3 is CASRFPTADTEAFF. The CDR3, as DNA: TGTGCCAGCAGATTCCCCACCGCGGACACTGAAGCTTTCTTT.

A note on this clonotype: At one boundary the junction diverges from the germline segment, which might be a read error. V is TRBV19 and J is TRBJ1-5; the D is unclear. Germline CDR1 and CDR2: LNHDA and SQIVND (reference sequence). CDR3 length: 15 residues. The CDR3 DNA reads TGTGCCAGTAGTGCCACCGGTACCGGCAATCAGCCCCAACATTTT. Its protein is CASSATGTGNQPQHF.

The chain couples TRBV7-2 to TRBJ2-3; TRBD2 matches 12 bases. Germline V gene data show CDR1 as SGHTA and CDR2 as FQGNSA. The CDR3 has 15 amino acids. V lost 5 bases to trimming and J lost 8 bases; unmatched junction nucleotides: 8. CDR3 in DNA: TGTGCCAGCAGCCGGACTAGCGGGATTTTAGGTACGCAGTATTTT. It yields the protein CASSRTSGILGTQYF.

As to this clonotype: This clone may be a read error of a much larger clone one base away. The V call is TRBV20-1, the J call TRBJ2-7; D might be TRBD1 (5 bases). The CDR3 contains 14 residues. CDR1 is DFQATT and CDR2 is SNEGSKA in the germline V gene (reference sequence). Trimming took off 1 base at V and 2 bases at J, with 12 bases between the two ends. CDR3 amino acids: CSARGMDIAYEQYF. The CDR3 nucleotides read TGCAGTGCTAGAGGTATGGACATTGCCTACGAGCAGTACTTC.

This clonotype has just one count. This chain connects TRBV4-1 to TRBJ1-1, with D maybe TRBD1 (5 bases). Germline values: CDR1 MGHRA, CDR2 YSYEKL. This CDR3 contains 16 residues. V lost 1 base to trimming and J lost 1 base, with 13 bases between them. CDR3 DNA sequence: TGCGCCAGCAGCCAAGGCGCAGGGAAGACGAACACTGAAGCTTTCTTT. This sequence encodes CASSQGAGKTNTEAFF.

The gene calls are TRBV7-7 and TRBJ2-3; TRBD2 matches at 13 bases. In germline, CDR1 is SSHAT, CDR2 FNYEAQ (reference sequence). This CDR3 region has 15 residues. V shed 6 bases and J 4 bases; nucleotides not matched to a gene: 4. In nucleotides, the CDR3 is TGTGCCAGCAGGGGACTAGCGGGAACCGCAGATACGCAGTATTTT. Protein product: CASRGLAGTADTQYF.